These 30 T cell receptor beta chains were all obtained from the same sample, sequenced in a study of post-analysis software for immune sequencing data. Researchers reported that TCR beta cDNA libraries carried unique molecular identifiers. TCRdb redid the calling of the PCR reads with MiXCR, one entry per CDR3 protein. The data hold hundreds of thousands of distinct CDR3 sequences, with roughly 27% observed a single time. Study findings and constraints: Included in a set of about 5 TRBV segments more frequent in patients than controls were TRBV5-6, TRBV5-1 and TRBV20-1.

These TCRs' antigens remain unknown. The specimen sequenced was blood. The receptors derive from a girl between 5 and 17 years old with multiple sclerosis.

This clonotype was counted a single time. The DNA for the CDR3 is TGCAGTGCTAGAGATCTGACTAGCAGTACTGACAATGAGCAGTTCTTC. Amino acids: CSARDLTSSTDNEQFF. This sequence joins TRBV20-1 and TRBJ2-1, with 7 nucleotides matching TRBD2. CDR3 size: 16 residues. CDR1 and CDR2 (germline): DFQATT, SNEGSKA (reference sequence). The junction had 10 bases not matched to a gene; V was cut back by 0 bases and J by 5 bases.

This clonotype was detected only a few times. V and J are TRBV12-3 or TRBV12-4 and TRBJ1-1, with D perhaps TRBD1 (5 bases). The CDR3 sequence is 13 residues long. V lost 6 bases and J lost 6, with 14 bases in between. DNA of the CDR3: TGTGCCAGCAGGACGACGAGGGGCGCTGAAGCTTTCTTT. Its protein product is CASRTTRGAEAFF.

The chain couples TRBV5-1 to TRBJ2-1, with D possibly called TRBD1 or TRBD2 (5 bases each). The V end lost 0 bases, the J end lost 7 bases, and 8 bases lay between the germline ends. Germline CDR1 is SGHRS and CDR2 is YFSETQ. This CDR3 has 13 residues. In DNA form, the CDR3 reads TGCGCCAGCAGCTTGGACGGGGCAAATGAGCAGTTCTTC. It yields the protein CASSLDGANEQFF. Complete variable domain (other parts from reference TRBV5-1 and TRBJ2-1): KAGVTQTPRYLIKTRGQQVTLSCSPISGHRSVSWYQQTPGQGLQFLFEYFSETQRNKGNFPGRFSGRQFSNSRSEMNVSTLELGDSALYLCASSLDGANEQFFGPGTRLTVL.

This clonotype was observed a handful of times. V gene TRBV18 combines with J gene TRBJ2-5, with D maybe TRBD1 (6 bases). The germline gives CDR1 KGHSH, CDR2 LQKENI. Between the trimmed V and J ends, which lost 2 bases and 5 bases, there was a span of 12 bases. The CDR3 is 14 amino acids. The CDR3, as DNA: TGTGCCAGCTCACCAAAGACAGGAGCGGAGACCCAGTACTTC. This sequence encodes CASSPKTGAETQYF. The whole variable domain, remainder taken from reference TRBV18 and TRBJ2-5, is NAGVMQNPRHLVRRRGQEARLRCSPMKGHSHVYWYRQLPEEGLKFMVYLQKENIIDESGMPKERFSAEFPKEGPSILRIQQVVRGDSAAYFCASSPKTGAETQYFGPGTRLLVL.

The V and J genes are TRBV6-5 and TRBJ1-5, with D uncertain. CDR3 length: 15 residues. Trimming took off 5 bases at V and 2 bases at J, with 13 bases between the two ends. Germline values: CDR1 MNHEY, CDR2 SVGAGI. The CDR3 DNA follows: TGTGCCAGCAGTCTGACGCCGGATGGCAATCAGCCCCAGCATTTT. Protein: CASSLTPDGNQPQHF.

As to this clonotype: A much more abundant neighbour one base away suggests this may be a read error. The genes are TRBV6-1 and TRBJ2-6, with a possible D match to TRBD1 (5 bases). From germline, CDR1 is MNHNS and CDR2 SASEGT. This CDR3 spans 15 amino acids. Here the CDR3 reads CASSEAGSGADVLTF. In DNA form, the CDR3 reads TGTGCCAGCAGTGAGGCAGGGTCTGGGGCCGACGTCCTGACTTTC.

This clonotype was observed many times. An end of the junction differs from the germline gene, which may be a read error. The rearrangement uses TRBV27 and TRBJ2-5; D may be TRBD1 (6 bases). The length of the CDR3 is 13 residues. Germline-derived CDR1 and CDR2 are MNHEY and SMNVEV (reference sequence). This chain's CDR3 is CASSFGGGETQYF. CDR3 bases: TGCGCCAGCAGCTTTGGGGGCGGCGAGACCCAGTACTTC.

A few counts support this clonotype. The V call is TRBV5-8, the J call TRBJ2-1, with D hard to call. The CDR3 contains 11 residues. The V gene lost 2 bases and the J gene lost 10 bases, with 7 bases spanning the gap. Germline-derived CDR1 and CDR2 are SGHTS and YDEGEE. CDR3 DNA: TGTGCCAGCAGCTTTTCCTGGGAGCAGTTCTTC. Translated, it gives CASSFSWEQFF.

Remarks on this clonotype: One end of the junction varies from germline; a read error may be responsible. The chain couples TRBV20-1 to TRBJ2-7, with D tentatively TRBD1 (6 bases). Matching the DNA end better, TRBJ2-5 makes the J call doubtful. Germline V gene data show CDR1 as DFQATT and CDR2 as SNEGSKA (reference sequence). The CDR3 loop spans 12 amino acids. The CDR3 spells CSVRVRGETQYF. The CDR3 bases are TGCAGTGTTAGAGTCAGGGGAGAGACCCAGTACTTC.

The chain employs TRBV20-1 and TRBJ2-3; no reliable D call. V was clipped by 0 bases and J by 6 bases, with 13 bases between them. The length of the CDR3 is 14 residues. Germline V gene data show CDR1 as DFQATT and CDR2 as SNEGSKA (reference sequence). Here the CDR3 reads CSARDLGQADTQYF. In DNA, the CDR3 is TGCAGTGCTAGAGATCTAGGGCAAGCTGATACGCAGTATTTT.

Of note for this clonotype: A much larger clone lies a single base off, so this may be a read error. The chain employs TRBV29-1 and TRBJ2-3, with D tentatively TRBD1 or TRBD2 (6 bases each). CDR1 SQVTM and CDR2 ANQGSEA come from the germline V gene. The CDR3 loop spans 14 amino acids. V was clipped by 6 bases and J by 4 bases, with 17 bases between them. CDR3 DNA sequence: TGCAGCGTGGTCGACGGGGGCAGTTCAGATACGCAGTATTTT. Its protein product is CSVVDGGSSDTQYF.

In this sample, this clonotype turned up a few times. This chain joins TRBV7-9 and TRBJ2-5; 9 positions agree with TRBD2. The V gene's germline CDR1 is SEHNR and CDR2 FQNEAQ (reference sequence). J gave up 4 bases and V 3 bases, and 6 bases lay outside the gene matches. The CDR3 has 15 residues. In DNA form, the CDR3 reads TGTGCCAGCAGCTTCGGCGGGGGGGGGCCAGAGACCCAGTACTTC. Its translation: CASSFGGGGPETQYF.

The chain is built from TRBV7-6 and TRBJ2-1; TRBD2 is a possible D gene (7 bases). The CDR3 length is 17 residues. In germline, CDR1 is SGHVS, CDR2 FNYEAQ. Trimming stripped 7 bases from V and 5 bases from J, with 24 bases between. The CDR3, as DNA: TGTGCCAGCAACGGGGGGCCCTCCCAAGCCCTACACAATGAGCAGTTCTTC. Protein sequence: CASNGGPSQALHNEQFF.

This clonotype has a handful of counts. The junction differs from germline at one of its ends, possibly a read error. In DNA, the CDR3 is TGTGCCGGCAGTTTGGGTCGGGATCAGCCCCAGCATTTT. This sequence encodes CAGSLGRDQPQHF. The rearrangement joins TRBV12-3 or TRBV12-4 to TRBJ1-5; D not resolved. The CDR3 extends over 13 amino acids.

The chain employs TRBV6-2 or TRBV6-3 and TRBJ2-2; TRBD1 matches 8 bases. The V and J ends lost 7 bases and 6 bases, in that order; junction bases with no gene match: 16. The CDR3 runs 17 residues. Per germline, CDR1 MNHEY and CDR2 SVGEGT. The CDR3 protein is CASNPGTGTWWPGELFF. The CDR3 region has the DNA TGTGCCAGCAACCCCGGGACAGGAACCTGGTGGCCCGGGGAGCTGTTTTTT.

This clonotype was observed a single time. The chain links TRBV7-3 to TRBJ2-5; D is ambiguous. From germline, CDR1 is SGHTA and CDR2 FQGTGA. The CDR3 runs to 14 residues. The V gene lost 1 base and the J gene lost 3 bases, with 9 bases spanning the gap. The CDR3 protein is CASSLMGGEETQYF. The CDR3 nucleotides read TGTGCCAGCAGCTTAATGGGTGGGGAAGAGACCCAGTACTTC.

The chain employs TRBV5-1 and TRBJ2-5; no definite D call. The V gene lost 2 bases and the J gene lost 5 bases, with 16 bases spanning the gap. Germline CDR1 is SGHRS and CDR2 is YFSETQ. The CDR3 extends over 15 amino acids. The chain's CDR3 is CASSFPLAESETQYF. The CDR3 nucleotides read TGCGCCAGCAGCTTCCCGTTGGCCGAGTCGGAGACCCAGTACTTC.

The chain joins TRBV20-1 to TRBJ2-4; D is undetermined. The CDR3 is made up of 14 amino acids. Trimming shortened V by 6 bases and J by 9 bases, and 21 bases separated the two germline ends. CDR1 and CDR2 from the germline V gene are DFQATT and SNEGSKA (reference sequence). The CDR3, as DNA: TGCAGTGCGAGTCCTGGGCTAAGCGTCGGCATTCAGTACTTC. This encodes CSASPGLSVGIQYF.

CDR3 in DNA: TGCAGTGCTAGAGATCAACAGGGACCCTCCTACGAGCAGTACTTC. Amino acids: CSARDQQGPSYEQYF. The chain recombines TRBV20-1 with TRBJ2-7, with D possibly TRBD1 on 6 matching bases. The germline V gene has CDR1 DFQATT and CDR2 SNEGSKA (reference sequence). V gave up 0 bases and J gave up 0 bases, with 12 bases separating them. The CDR3 covers 15 residues.

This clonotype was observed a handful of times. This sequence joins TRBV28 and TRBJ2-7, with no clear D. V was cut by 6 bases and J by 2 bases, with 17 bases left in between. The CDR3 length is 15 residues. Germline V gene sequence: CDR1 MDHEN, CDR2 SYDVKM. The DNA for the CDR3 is TGTGCCAGCAGCCCGCCCGGGTTCAACCCCTACGAGCAGTACTTC. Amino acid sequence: CASSPPGFNPYEQYF.

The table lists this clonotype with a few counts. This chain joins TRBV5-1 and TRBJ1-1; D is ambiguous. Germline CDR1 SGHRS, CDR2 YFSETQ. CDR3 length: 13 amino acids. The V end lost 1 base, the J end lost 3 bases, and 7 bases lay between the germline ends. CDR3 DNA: TGCGCCAGCAGCTTGACGGCTGACACTGAAGCTTTCTTT. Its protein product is CASSLTADTEAFF.

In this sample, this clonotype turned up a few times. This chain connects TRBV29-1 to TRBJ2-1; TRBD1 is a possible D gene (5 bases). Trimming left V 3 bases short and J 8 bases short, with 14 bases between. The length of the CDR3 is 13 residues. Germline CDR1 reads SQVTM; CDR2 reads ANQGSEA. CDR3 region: CSVDPTDRDEQFF. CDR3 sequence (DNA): TGCAGCGTTGACCCGACAGATCGCGATGAGCAGTTCTTC.

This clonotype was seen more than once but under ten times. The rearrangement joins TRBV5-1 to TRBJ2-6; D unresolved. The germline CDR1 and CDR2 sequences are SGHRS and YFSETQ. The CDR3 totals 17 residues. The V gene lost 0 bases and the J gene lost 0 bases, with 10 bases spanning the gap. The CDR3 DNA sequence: TGCGCCAGCAGCTTGGAGCATCAGAGCTCTGGGGCCAACGTCCTGACTTTC. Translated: CASSLEHQSSGANVLTF.

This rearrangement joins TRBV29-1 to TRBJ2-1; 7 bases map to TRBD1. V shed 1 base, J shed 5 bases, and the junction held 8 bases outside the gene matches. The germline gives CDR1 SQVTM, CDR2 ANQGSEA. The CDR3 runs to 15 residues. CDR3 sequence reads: CSVEAPTGLDNEQFF. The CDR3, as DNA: TGCAGCGTTGAAGCCCCGACAGGGTTGGACAATGAGCAGTTCTTC.

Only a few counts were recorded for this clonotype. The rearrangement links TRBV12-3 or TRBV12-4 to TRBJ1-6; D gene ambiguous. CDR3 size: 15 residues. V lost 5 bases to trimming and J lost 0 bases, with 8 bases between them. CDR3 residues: CASSRLRSYNSPLHF. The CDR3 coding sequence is TGTGCCAGCAGTCGCTTGCGCTCCTATAATTCACCCCTCCACTTT.

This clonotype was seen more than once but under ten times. The CDR3 sequence: CASSLGPNSYNEQFF. Written as DNA, the CDR3 is TGTGCCAGCAGCTTAGGCCCCAACTCCTACAATGAGCAGTTCTTC. This chain links TRBV7-2 with TRBJ2-1, with unresolved D. Trimming took 1 base from V and 0 from J, leaving 7 bases between them. CDR3 size: 15 residues. From germline, CDR1 is SGHTA and CDR2 FQGNSA.

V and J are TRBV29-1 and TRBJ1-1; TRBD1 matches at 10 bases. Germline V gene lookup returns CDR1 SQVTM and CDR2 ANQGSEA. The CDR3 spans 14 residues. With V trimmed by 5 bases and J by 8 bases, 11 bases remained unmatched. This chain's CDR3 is CSVLSTGGLAEAFF. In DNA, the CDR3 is TGCAGCGTTTTATCGACAGGGGGCTTAGCGGAAGCTTTCTTT.

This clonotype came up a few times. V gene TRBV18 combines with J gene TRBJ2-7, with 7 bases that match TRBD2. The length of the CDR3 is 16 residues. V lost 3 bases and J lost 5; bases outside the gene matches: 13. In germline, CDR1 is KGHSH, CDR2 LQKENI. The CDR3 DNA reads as TGTGCCAGCTCACCCGTCGCGGGACTAACTTCGAACGAGCAGTACTTC. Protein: CASSPVAGLTSNEQYF.

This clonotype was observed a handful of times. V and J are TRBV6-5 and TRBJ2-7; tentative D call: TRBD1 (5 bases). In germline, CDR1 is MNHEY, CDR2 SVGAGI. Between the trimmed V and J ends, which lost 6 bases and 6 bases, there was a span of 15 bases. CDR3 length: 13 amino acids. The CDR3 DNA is TGTGCCAGCAGCTCAGGGTCCCCAGGCGAGCAGTACTTC. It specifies CASSSGSPGEQYF.

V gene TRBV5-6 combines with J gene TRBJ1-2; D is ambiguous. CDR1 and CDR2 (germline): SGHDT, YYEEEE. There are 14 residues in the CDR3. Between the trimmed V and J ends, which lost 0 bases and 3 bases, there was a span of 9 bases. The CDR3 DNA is TGTGCCAGCAGCTTGGTCCGGACGGACTATGGCTACACCTTC. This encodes CASSLVRTDYGYTF. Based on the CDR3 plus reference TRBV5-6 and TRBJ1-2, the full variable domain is DAGVTQSPTHLIKTRGQQVTLRCSPKSGHDTVSWYQQALGQGPQFIFQYYEEEERQRGNFPDRFSGHQFPNYSSELNVNALLLGDSALYLCASSLVRTDYGYTFGSGTRLTVV.